This passage covers 26 T cell receptor beta chains from one sample sequenced in a study of metastatic and nonmetastatic thyroid tumors. With MiXCR, TCRdb called clones anew from the PCR reads. Here the sample spans just over 8,000 clones, 20% to 30% being singletons. Every patient was untreated before thyroid surgery. The sequencing input was tumor tissue. These receptors all come from a female donor with papillary thyroid cancer or a benign thyroid nodule (not recorded which). Some clones in this sample may be carry-over from other donors' samples.

The J gene is TRBJ1-4, the V gene TRBV15; weak D call: TRBD1 (5 bases). V dropped 0 bases and J dropped 8 bases, with 34 bases sitting between them. Per germline, CDR1 LNHNV and CDR2 YYDKDF (reference sequence). The CDR3 is made up of 22 amino acids. Here the CDR3 reads CATSRDSPLRGPQAHLGEKLFF. The CDR3 DNA reads as TGTGCCACCAGCAGAGATTCCCCACTCCGGGGCCCACAAGCCCATTTAGGGGAAAAACTGTTTTTT.

CDR3: CASSLAPGGSGYTF. CDR3 coding DNA: TGTGCCAGCAGTCTAGCCCCAGGGGGCTCTGGCTACACCTTC. V is TRBV6-1 and J is TRBJ1-2, with 8 bases matching TRBD1. CDR3 length: 14 amino acids. The germline V gene has CDR1 MNHNS and CDR2 SASEGT. Trimming removed 5 bases from V and 7 bases from J; junction bases left unmatched: 9.

This clone was counted only a few times. CDR3 nucleotide sequence: TGTGCCAGCAGTCCTAACAGGGGGCGGTCCGGGGAGCTGTTTTTT. Its protein is CASSPNRGRSGELFF. The rearrangement joins TRBV28 to TRBJ2-2; 9 positions match TRBD1. The V gene's germline CDR1 is MDHEN and CDR2 SYDVKM. The ends lost 5 bases at V and 6 bases at J; junction bases unmatched: 7. CDR3 length equals 15 residues.

This clone was found many times. V is TRBV7-9 and J is TRBJ1-2, with a weak D call TRBD1 (6 bases). Trimming removed 1 base from V and 0 bases from J, with 15 bases in between. The CDR3 contains 17 residues. The germline V gene has CDR1 SEHNR and CDR2 FQNEAQ (reference sequence). The CDR3 loop is CASSLDRVGSTNYGYTF. As DNA, the CDR3 is TGTGCCAGCAGCTTAGACAGGGTAGGGAGTACTAACTATGGCTACACCTTC.

The chain combines TRBV6-1 with TRBJ2-1; 7 bases agree with TRBD2. V was pared by 4 bases and J by 1 base, with 4 bases of the junction left unmatched. This CDR3 contains 15 residues. The germline CDR1 and CDR2 sequences are MNHNS and SASEGT. Written as DNA, the CDR3 is TGTGCCAGCAGTGTAGGCGGGAGTTCCTACAATGAGCAGTTCTTC. It codes for CASSVGGSSYNEQFF.

The chain joins TRBV24-1 to TRBJ2-2; maybe TRBD2 (5 bases). CDR1 KGHDR and CDR2 SFDVKD come from the germline V gene. CDR3 length equals 15 residues. The V end was cut by 8 bases, the J end by 1 base, with 13 bases between. CDR3 sequence (DNA): TGTGCCACCATGGGCGGGTTCTTGAACACCGGGGAGCTGTTTTTT. Amino acids: CATMGGFLNTGELFF.

A few counts support this clone. This sequence joins TRBV6-1 and TRBJ1-1, with TRBD1 identical over 7 bases. This CDR3 is 14 amino acids long. Germline V gene sequence: CDR1 MNHNS, CDR2 SASEGT. Trimming removed 7 bases from V and 5 bases from J; junction bases left unmatched: 10. The CDR3 nucleotides read TGTGCCAGCATCCCACTAGGGGGCCGGACTGAAGCTTTCTTT. Amino acid sequence: CASIPLGGRTEAFF.

This clone was seen once. This chain uses TRBV11-2 with TRBJ2-3; D possibly matches TRBD1 or TRBD2 (5 bases each). Trimming pared 5 bases from V and 6 bases from J, leaving 18 bases between. CDR3 length equals 15 residues. The V gene's germline CDR1 is SGHAT and CDR2 FQNNGV. CDR3 region: CASSEGQSAADTQYF. The CDR3 nucleotides read TGTGCCAGCAGCGAGGGGCAATCTGCCGCTGATACGCAGTATTTT.

This sequence joins TRBV4-2 and TRBJ2-6; possibly TRBD2 for D (5 bases). Germline V gene lookup returns CDR1 LGHNA and CDR2 YNFKEQ. Trimming cost V 0 bases and J 0 bases, with 6 bases left between them. CDR3 size: 16 residues. The CDR3 is CASSQDGLSGANVLTF. DNA of the CDR3: TGTGCCAGCAGCCAAGATGGACTCTCTGGGGCCAACGTCCTGACTTTC.

This chain uses TRBV24-1 with TRBJ2-2; TRBD2 agrees at 7 bases. This CDR3 is 17 amino acids long. The V and J ends lost 1 base and 3 bases, in that order; junction bases with no gene match: 7. CDR1 and CDR2 (germline): KGHDR, SFDVKD. In nucleotides, the CDR3 is TGTGCCACCAGTGATTTACGGGCTAGCGGCTACACCGGGGAGCTGTTTTTT. Translating it yields CATSDLRASGYTGELFF.

The table lists this clone with many counts. The chain is built from TRBV3-1 and TRBJ2-3; weak D call: TRBD2 (5 bases). The CDR3 runs 14 residues. V was pared by 5 bases and J by 4 bases, with 13 bases between. CDR1 and CDR2 (germline): LGHDT, YNNKEL (reference sequence). The CDR3 here is CASSSWRVADTQYF. The CDR3 DNA reads as TGTGCCAGCAGCTCCTGGCGGGTAGCAGATACGCAGTATTTT.

A few counts support this clone. The chain employs TRBV6-2 or TRBV6-3 and TRBJ2-5, with 7 bases that match TRBD1. CDR3 size: 16 residues. Per germline, CDR1 MNHEY and CDR2 SVGEGT. V lost 2 bases to trimming and J lost 3 bases; unmatched junction nucleotides: 9. CDR3 amino acids: CASSYVDREAKETQYF. CDR3 sequence (DNA): TGTGCCAGCAGTTACGTCGACAGGGAAGCAAAAGAGACCCAGTACTTC.

The CDR3 loop reads CASSRGTGMRTGTDTQYF. In DNA, the CDR3 is TGCGCCAGCAGTCGCGGGACAGGGATGCGCACTGGCACAGATACGCAGTATTTT. The chain links TRBV5-1 to TRBJ2-3; 9 bases map to TRBD1. The germline V gene has CDR1 SGHRS and CDR2 YFSETQ. V was pared by 5 bases and J by 1 base, with 14 bases of the junction left unmatched. The CDR3 extends over 18 amino acids.

The chain couples TRBV6-5 to TRBJ1-4; TRBD1 might be the D (5 bases). This CDR3 region has 17 residues. V dropped 2 bases and J dropped 7 bases, with 20 bases sitting between them. Germline lookup yields CDR1 MNHEY and CDR2 SVGAGI. The CDR3 DNA is TGTGCCAGCAGTTACCATCTAATATGCAGACAGCCTGAAAAACTGTTTTTT. Protein product: CASSYHLICRQPEKLFF.

V gene TRBV6-1 combines with J gene TRBJ2-7; the match to TRBD2 covers 7 bases. Looked up from germline, CDR1 is MNHNS and CDR2 is SASEGT. This CDR3 has 15 residues. Losses at the gene ends were 5 bases for V and 3 bases for J; bases not matched to a gene: 10. CDR3 sequence: CASSLTGTGGYEQYF. CDR3 coding DNA: TGTGCCAGCAGTCTAACCGGGACGGGGGGCTACGAGCAGTACTTC.

This clone occurred many times. This chain connects TRBV19 to TRBJ2-7; 10 positions agree with TRBD1. Germline V gene data show CDR1 as LNHDA and CDR2 as SQIVND (reference sequence). V was pared by 4 bases and J by 3 bases, with 9 bases of the junction left unmatched. The CDR3 length is 16 residues. CDR3 loop: CASSTPTGGNYYEQYF. The CDR3 DNA is TGTGCCAGTAGTACCCCGACAGGGGGCAATTACTACGAGCAGTACTTC.

This clone is categorized as medium-sized (0.01 to 0.1%). V and J are TRBV10-1 and TRBJ2-1, with TRBD1 as a possible D gene (6 bases). In germline, CDR1 is WNHNN, CDR2 SYGVQD (reference sequence). V dropped 4 bases and J dropped 9 bases, with 19 bases sitting between them. The CDR3 runs 15 residues. CDR3 bases: TGCGCCAGCAGTGGGGGGCTTCCCTCTATTGGTGAGCAGTTCTTC. It encodes CASSGGLPSIGEQFF.

This sequence joins TRBV20-1 and TRBJ1-1; D gene uncertain. The V end lost 0 bases, the J end lost 2 bases, and 10 bases lay between the germline ends. The CDR3 loop spans 14 amino acids. Germline V gives CDR1 DFQATT, CDR2 SNEGSKA (reference sequence). CDR3 sequence: CSARESRGNTEAFF. The CDR3 DNA is TGCAGTGCTAGAGAAAGTCGGGGAAACACTGAAGCTTTCTTT.

This clone was detected a few times. V usage is TRBV2 and J usage is TRBJ2-7, with TRBD2 as a possible D gene (6 bases). There are 14 residues in the CDR3. CDR1 and CDR2 from the germline V gene are SNHLY and FYNNEI. V was pared by 6 bases and J by 1 base, with 13 bases between. For the CDR3, the DNA is TGTGCCAGCAGGGAAAGTAGCGGATCCTACGAGCAGTACTTC. Translating gives CASRESSGSYEQYF.

This clone was observed a handful of times. This chain links TRBV24-1 with TRBJ2-2; D is unclear. Germline CDR1 is KGHDR and CDR2 is SFDVKD. The CDR3 spans 16 residues. Trimming took off 0 bases at V and 2 bases at J, with 9 bases between the two ends. CDR3 region: CATSDLPPENTGELFF. In nucleotides, the CDR3 is TGTGCCACCAGTGATTTGCCCCCAGAAAACACCGGGGAGCTGTTTTTT.

This clone came up a few times. CDR3 coding DNA: TGTGCCAGCAGTGAAACGCTTGAGGGGGTTCGCACTGAAGCTTTCTTT. Protein sequence: CASSETLEGVRTEAFF. J is TRBJ1-1 and V is TRBV6-1, with a weak D call TRBD1 (6 bases). The germline CDR1 and CDR2 sequences are MNHNS and SASEGT. The CDR3 length is 16 residues. Trimming removed 2 bases from V and 4 bases from J, with 17 bases in between.

The CDR3 region is CASSLLGTGHIEQYF. The CDR3 DNA reads TGTGCCAGCAGCTTACTCGGGACAGGCCATATCGAGCAGTACTTC. The chain is built from TRBV7-8 and TRBJ2-7, with 8 bases aligning to TRBD1. Germline V CDR1 and CDR2: SGHVS, FQNEAQ. The CDR3 contains 15 residues. The ends lost 2 bases at V and 6 bases at J; junction bases unmatched: 9.

This clone came up once. The gene calls are TRBV4-2 and TRBJ2-3, with D possibly being TRBD2 (6 bases). Trimming stripped 4 bases from V and 1 base from J, with 15 bases between. CDR1 is LGHNA, CDR2 YNFKEQ, per germline. The CDR3 loop spans 16 amino acids. This CDR3 is CASSLPREFRTDTQYF. The CDR3 coding sequence is TGTGCCAGCAGCCTCCCCCGGGAGTTCCGCACAGATACGCAGTATTTT.

The chain has TRBV10-3 and TRBJ2-7; TRBD1 matches 8 bases. Losses at the gene ends were 6 bases for V and 0 bases for J; bases not matched to a gene: 4. The CDR3 runs to 14 residues. The germline gives CDR1 ENHRY, CDR2 SYGVKD. CDR3 bases: TGTGCCATCAGGGGACAGGTTCTCTCCTACGAGCAGTACTTC. This sequence encodes CAIRGQVLSYEQYF.

In this sample, this clone turned up a few times. V usage is TRBV28 and J usage is TRBJ1-2; 9 positions agree with TRBD1. V lost 7 bases, J lost 8 bases, and 8 bases stayed unmatched. CDR1 is MDHEN and CDR2 is SYDVKM in the germline V gene. The CDR3 has 13 amino acids. The CDR3 DNA reads as TGTGCCAGCACCAAAGACAGGGGGTGGGGCTACACCTTC. Encoded protein: CASTKDRGWGYTF.

This clone was seen at least ten times. The chain is built from TRBV7-9 and TRBJ2-1; D call uncertain. The germline CDR1 and CDR2 sequences are SEHNR and FQNEAQ (reference sequence). The ends were cut back, 3 bases at V and 9 bases at J, with 6 bases in the middle. This CDR3 is built from 11 residues. The CDR3 DNA reads TGTGCCAGCAGCTTCCTGGGTGAGCAGTTCTTC. Translation gives CASSFLGEQFF.